The T cell receptor beta chain under discussion was sequenced for a study of CD8+ T cells in alopecia areata. Extracted RNA was reverse transcribed, and the resulting cDNA served as sequencing template. Data came from immunoSEQ multiplex PCR; TCRdb stores just in-frame clones and leaves some out. The data contain about 180,000 clones, 53% of them singletons. The treatment was: oral pan-JAK inhibitor, 5-10 mg twice daily. It was from alopecia areata patients that lesional scalp punch biopsies and peripheral blood were collected. The CDR3 has 13 amino acids. V dropped 0 bases and J dropped 9 bases, with 11 bases sitting between them. Germline CDR1 and CDR2: SGHTA and FQGNSA.

The sample in question was CD8+ T cells sorted from blood, obtained at week 24, from a patient treated with tofacitinib. This chain uses TRBV7-2 with TRBJ1-1; TRBD1 is a possible D gene (6 bases). The TCR was taken from a human donor with alopecia areata. DNA of the CDR3: TGTGCCAGCAGCTTAGCTATCGGACAGCAAGCTTTCTTT. Translating gives CASSLAIGQQAFF.